These 30 T cell receptor beta chains were sequenced from one sample in a study of cytomegalovirus exposure and HLA in healthy donors. The repertoire was sequenced with immunoSEQ multiplex PCR; TCRdb's copy has only in-frame clones and lacks some. This repertoire shows about 98,000 clones, roughly 90% found once; its top ten account for approximately 6.3%. The sample consisted of PBMCs. Receptor source: a man between 18 and 29 years old in good health and CMV-seropositive.

The V and J genes are TRBV5-4 and TRBJ2-3; 7 nucleotides agree with TRBD2. CDR1 and CDR2 (germline): SGHNT, YYREEE (reference sequence). The CDR3 runs to 15 residues. The ends lost 2 bases at V and 1 base at J; junction bases unmatched: 4. This chain's CDR3 is CASSFGTTRTDTQYF. CDR3 nucleotides: TGTGCCAGCAGCTTCGGGACTACCCGCACAGATACGCAGTATTTT.

This chain connects TRBV2 to TRBJ1-1; no reliable D call. Germline V gene lookup returns CDR1 SNHLY and CDR2 FYNNEI. The CDR3 sequence is 13 residues long. The V and J ends lost 3 bases and 10 bases respectively, with 15 bases between them. CDR3 DNA: TGTGCCAGCAGTGAGGCTCGGGGTGATATAGCTTTCTTT. Amino acid sequence: CASSEARGDIAFF.

The chain links TRBV29-1 to TRBJ2-7, with D perhaps matching TRBD1 (6 bases). V was trimmed by 7 bases and J by 4 bases, leaving 17 bases between them. Germline assignment: CDR1 SQVTM and CDR2 ANQGSEA. The CDR3 sequence is 13 residues long. This CDR3 is CSAQQGASYEQYF. CDR3 nucleotides: TGCAGCGCCCAACAGGGAGCCTCATACGAGCAGTACTTC.

The J gene is TRBJ2-1, the V gene TRBV4-3, with D unclear. Between the trimmed V and J ends, which lost 1 base and 0 bases, there was a span of 7 bases. The germline V gene encodes CDR1 LGHNA and CDR2 YSLEER. The CDR3 runs to 15 residues. The CDR3 region is CASSQVESSYNEQFF. The CDR3 DNA reads as TGCGCCAGCAGCCAAGTAGAGAGCTCCTACAATGAGCAGTTCTTC.

The chain recombines TRBV4-3 with TRBJ2-4; D is possibly TRBD2 (5 bases). V lost 3 bases, J lost 11 bases, and 17 bases lay in between. The CDR3 contains 14 residues. The germline CDR1 and CDR2 sequences are LGHNA and YSLEER. The CDR3 DNA is TGCGCCAGCAGCCAGGTGAGAGGGAACATTCTTCAGTACTTC. Encoded protein: CASSQVRGNILQYF.

DNA of the CDR3: TGTGCCAGCAGCTTAGAGTCGGTCTCTGGGGCCAACGTCCTGACTTTC. Protein sequence: CASSLESVSGANVLTF. The gene calls are TRBV7-6 and TRBJ2-6; D not resolved. V lost 1 base to trimming and J lost 0 bases, with 7 bases between them. The CDR3 is 16 amino acids. The germline CDR1 and CDR2 sequences are SGHVS and FNYEAQ.

This chain links TRBV2 with TRBJ1-2; 9 bases line up with TRBD1. With V trimmed by 3 bases and J by 6 bases, 5 bases remained unmatched. Germline lookup yields CDR1 SNHLY and CDR2 FYNNEI. This CDR3 is 14 amino acids long. The CDR3 DNA is TGTGCCAGCAGTGATAACAGGGGGCCGAATGGCTACACCTTC. As protein: CASSDNRGPNGYTF.

The chain links TRBV19 to TRBJ1-5; 8 nucleotides agree with TRBD1. The CDR3 length is 15 residues. CDR1 and CDR2 from the germline V gene are LNHDA and SQIVND (reference sequence). Trimming cost V 7 bases and J 9 bases; bases outside gene matches: 14. The CDR3 here is CASTTDRDGVRPQHF. CDR3 in DNA: TGTGCCAGTACCACGGACAGGGATGGAGTTCGGCCCCAGCATTTT. Based on the CDR3 plus reference TRBV19 and TRBJ1-5, the full variable domain is DGGITQSPKYLFRKEGQNVTLSCEQNLNHDAMYWYRQDPGQGLRLIYYSQIVNDFQKGDIAEGYSVSREKKESFPLTVTSAQKNPTAFYLCASTTDRDGVRPQHFGDGTRLSIL.

The chain links TRBV7-2 to TRBJ1-5; 7 nucleotides match TRBD1. With V trimmed by 6 bases and J by 2 bases, 4 bases remained unmatched. Looked up from germline, CDR1 is SGHTA and CDR2 is FQGNSA. This CDR3 contains 14 residues. The CDR3 DNA reads as TGTGCCAGCAGACCCGACAGGGGCAATCAGCCCCAGCATTTT. Translated, it gives CASRPDRGNQPQHF.

This chain links TRBV28 with TRBJ2-5, with TRBD2 matching over 11 bases. This CDR3 contains 16 residues. Germline CDR1 is MDHEN and CDR2 is SYDVKM. V was clipped by 6 bases and J by 4 bases; unmatched bases: 10. CDR3 DNA sequence: TGTGCCAGCAGGCCTTTACTAGCGGGAGTTGGAGAGACCCAGTACTTC. Protein: CASRPLLAGVGETQYF.

The chain joins TRBV4-3 to TRBJ2-5, with 9 bases that match TRBD1. The V gene's germline CDR1 is LGHNA and CDR2 YSLEER. This CDR3 has 16 residues. Germline trimming cut 0 bases from V and 4 bases from J; bases unmatched to any gene: 6. The CDR3 coding sequence is TGCGCCAGCAGCCAAGATGGGACAGGGCTTTTAGAGACCCAGTACTTC. This gives the protein CASSQDGTGLLETQYF.

The V call is TRBV6-5, the J call TRBJ1-2, with D tentatively TRBD1 (6 bases). Per germline, CDR1 MNHEY and CDR2 SVGAGI. CDR3 length: 15 residues. The V and J ends lost 6 bases and 6 bases respectively, with 20 bases between them. CDR3 coding DNA: TGTGCCAGCAGACCCACAGGGACCCGAGGCCATGGCTACACCTTC. It specifies CASRPTGTRGHGYTF.

This clone was seen only once. The V gene is TRBV6-5, the J gene TRBJ2-3, with TRBD2 matching 10 bases. The junction had 8 bases not matched to a gene; V was cut back by 6 bases and J by 8 bases. The germline V gene has CDR1 MNHEY and CDR2 SVGAGI. CDR3 length equals 14 residues. This chain's CDR3 is CASRDERGGGTQYF. CDR3 coding DNA: TGTGCCAGCAGAGACGAGCGGGGGGGCGGTACGCAGTATTTT.

The chain carries TRBV7-8 and TRBJ1-4; 8 nucleotides align to TRBD1. The junction had 4 bases not matched to a gene; V was cut back by 5 bases and J by 2 bases. The length of the CDR3 is 15 residues. CDR1 is SGHVS, CDR2 FQNEAQ, per germline. The chain's CDR3 is CASSRQGMTNEKLFF. The CDR3, as DNA: TGTGCCAGCAGCCGACAGGGGATGACTAATGAAAAACTGTTTTTT.

CDR3 nucleotides: TGTGCCAGCAGCGGGGCTCGGGGACAGACTAATTCACCCCTCCACTTT. As protein: CASSGARGQTNSPLHF. This chain joins TRBV7-2 and TRBJ1-6; 7 nucleotides align to TRBD1. The CDR3 is 16 amino acids. The V and J ends lost 5 bases and 6 bases, in that order; junction bases with no gene match: 10. CDR1 is SGHTA and CDR2 is FQGNSA in the germline V gene.

V usage is TRBV4-1 and J usage is TRBJ1-5; maybe TRBD1 (6 bases). The CDR3 contains 14 residues. The V end was cut by 3 bases, the J end by 4 bases, with 10 bases between. Germline V gene data show CDR1 as MGHRA and CDR2 as YSYEKL. The CDR3 loop is CASSQTGVNQPQHF. CDR3 coding DNA: TGCGCCAGCAGCCAGACAGGTGTGAATCAGCCCCAGCATTTT.

The V and J genes are TRBV28 and TRBJ1-5; a weak D match, TRBD1 (6 bases). The V end lost 6 bases, the J end lost 5 bases, and 20 bases lay between the germline ends. CDR3 length equals 16 residues. Germline assignment: CDR1 MDHEN and CDR2 SYDVKM. CDR3 protein: CASRLGGANSDQPQHF. CDR3 nucleotides: TGTGCCAGCAGGCTGGGGGGGGCTAATTCGGATCAGCCCCAGCATTTT.

The chain employs TRBV6-1 and TRBJ2-3, with D uncertain. The V end lost 3 bases, the J end lost 1 base, and 8 bases lay between the germline ends. The CDR3 has 14 residues. Germline loops: CDR1 MNHNS, CDR2 SASEGT. The CDR3: CASSDRRGTDTQYF. The CDR3 region has the DNA TGTGCCAGCAGTGACCGCCGGGGCACAGATACGCAGTATTTT.

The gene calls are TRBV19 and TRBJ2-3, with 13 nucleotides matching TRBD2. The CDR3 covers 19 residues. The germline CDR1 and CDR2 sequences are LNHDA and SQIVND (reference sequence). V gave up 0 bases and J gave up 3 bases; unmatched junction bases: 9. For the CDR3, the DNA is TGTGCCAGTAGTATAGATTCCATCCAGGGACTAGCGGGAACAGATACGCAGTATTTT. Its protein is CASSIDSIQGLAGTDTQYF.

In this sample, this clone turned up a few times. The CDR3 DNA reads as TGTGCCAGCAGTGGACCTACGGGGGTCTCCGGGGAGCTGTTTTTT. Protein sequence: CASSGPTGVSGELFF. V is TRBV7-9 and J is TRBJ2-2; a possible D gene is TRBD2 (6 bases). The V gene's germline CDR1 is SEHNR and CDR2 FQNEAQ (reference sequence). Trimming removed 6 bases from V and 6 bases from J, with 17 bases in between. This CDR3 spans 15 amino acids.

V is TRBV29-1 and J is TRBJ1-2; 10 bases map to TRBD1. Trimming took 7 bases from V and 6 from J; bases not matched to a gene: 5. CDR3 length equals 12 residues. Germline CDR1 reads SQVTM; CDR2 reads ANQGSEA. CDR3 loop: CSATGTGDGYTF. CDR3 sequence (DNA): TGCAGCGCTACCGGGACAGGGGATGGCTACACCTTC.

The V gene is TRBV6-6, the J gene TRBJ2-3; perhaps TRBD1 as D (7 bases). This CDR3 spans 16 amino acids. Trimming took 8 bases from V and 4 from J, leaving 22 bases between them. CDR1 is MNHNY and CDR2 is SVGAGI in the germline V gene (reference sequence). CDR3 nucleotide sequence: TGTGCCAGCTGGCAGGGGGGTGTGGTACATCCAGATACGCAGTATTTT. Translation: CASWQGGVVHPDTQYF.

The V and J genes are TRBV11-2 and TRBJ2-7, with 8 bases lining up with TRBD1. V lost 0 bases, J lost 2 bases, and 0 bases stayed unmatched. Germline lookup yields CDR1 SGHAT and CDR2 FQNNGV. The CDR3 has 14 amino acids. The CDR3 loop reads CASSLEDRAYEQYF. CDR3 sequence (DNA): TGTGCCAGCAGCTTAGAGGACAGGGCCTACGAGCAGTACTTC.

V usage is TRBV5-4 and J usage is TRBJ1-4; 7 bases are shared with TRBD1. CDR3 length: 14 amino acids. With V trimmed by 0 bases and J by 6 bases, 2 bases remained unmatched. Germline CDR1 and CDR2: SGHNT and YYREEE (reference sequence). CDR3: CASSLEGADEKLFF. The CDR3 DNA reads TGTGCCAGCAGCTTGGAGGGGGCGGATGAAAAACTGTTTTTT.

This clone was seen once. The chain couples TRBV6-1 to TRBJ2-3; 10 positions match TRBD1. Germline CDR1 MNHNS, CDR2 SASEGT. Losses at the gene ends were 4 bases for V and 2 bases for J; bases not matched to a gene: 9. The CDR3 is made up of 17 amino acids. CDR3 sequence (DNA): TGTGCCAGCAGTGGAACCGGGACAGGGGCTTCCACAGATACGCAGTATTTT. Encoded protein: CASSGTGTGASTDTQYF.

V and J are TRBV7-2 and TRBJ2-2; 7 nucleotides agree with TRBD1. Looked up from germline, CDR1 is SGHTA and CDR2 is FQGNSA. J lost 2 bases, V lost 7 bases, and 7 bases had no gene match. This CDR3 comprises 15 residues. CDR3: CASTQDRLNTGELFF. CDR3 nucleotide sequence: TGTGCCAGCACCCAGGACAGGTTAAACACCGGGGAGCTGTTTTTT.

The rearrangement uses TRBV19 and TRBJ1-6; 10 bases match TRBD1. The ends lost 4 bases at V and 8 bases at J; junction bases unmatched: 5. The CDR3 is 15 amino acids. CDR1 is LNHDA, CDR2 SQIVND, per germline (reference sequence). The CDR3: CASSTGQGTYSPLHF. The CDR3 DNA reads as TGTGCCAGTAGTACGGGACAGGGGACCTATTCACCCCTCCACTTT. The full variable domain, rest sourced from reference TRBV19 and TRBJ1-6, is DGGITQSPKYLFRKEGQNVTLSCEQNLNHDAMYWYRQDPGQGLRLIYYSQIVNDFQKGDIAEGYSVSREKKESFPLTVTSAQKNPTAFYLCASSTGQGTYSPLHFGNGTRLTVT.

The V gene is TRBV7-9, the J gene TRBJ2-2; a possible D gene is TRBD1 (6 bases). Germline values: CDR1 SEHNR, CDR2 FQNEAQ (reference sequence). The V and J ends lost 5 bases and 0 bases respectively, with 10 bases between them. The CDR3 contains 15 residues. CDR3 in amino acids: CASSTGTPNTGELFF. CDR3 nucleotides: TGTGCCAGCAGCACCGGGACACCGAACACCGGGGAGCTGTTTTTT.

This clone was seen a few times. The chain combines TRBV27 with TRBJ2-7, with 10 positions matching TRBD1. Losses at the gene ends were 5 bases for V and 2 bases for J; bases not matched to a gene: 6. The CDR3 loop spans 15 amino acids. Germline V gives CDR1 MNHEY, CDR2 SMNVEV (reference sequence). Here the CDR3 DNA reads TGTGCCAGCAGTCCATGGACAGGGGGGACCTACGAGCAGTACTTC. It specifies CASSPWTGGTYEQYF.

This clone was recorded only once. In DNA form, the CDR3 reads TGTGCCAGTAGTATGGGCCTAGCGGAGGAAGAGACCCAGTACTTC. Amino acid sequence: CASSMGLAEEETQYF. The chain couples TRBV19 to TRBJ2-5, with 7 positions matching TRBD2. After removal of 3 bases from V and 3 bases from J, the junction contained 7 bases not matched to a gene. CDR1 and CDR2 from the germline V gene are LNHDA and SQIVND (reference sequence). This CDR3 has 15 residues.